This TCR beta chain was sequenced in a study of identical twins. General observations from the study: There was more out-of-frame TCR alpha sharing in monozygotic twins than models estimated.

A word on this clonotype: What it recognizes is unknown.

V dropped 6 bases and J dropped 6 bases, with 13 bases sitting between them. CDR1 and CDR2 (germline): SGHDT, YYEEEE. CDR3 size: 12 residues. TCRdb recomputed calls from the 5' RACE reads with MiXCR, one row per CDR3 protein. This table has 600,000 to 700,000 distinct CDR3 sequences, around 20% appearing once. This sample was also put to use in a study of T cells expressing NK-cell markers. That source reports: From sorted CD3+CD56+NKG2C+, CD3+CD56+NKG2C- and CD3+CD56-NKG2C+ T cells came the TCR beta repertoires.

This sequence originates from a woman aged 18-35 years in good health. Sequencing was done on a sample of PBMCs. The chain links TRBV5-6 to TRBJ2-7, with D possibly matching TRBD2 (5 bases). The DNA of the CDR3 is TGTGCCAGCACCCTCGGGATTGGCGAGCAGTACTTC. This sequence encodes CASTLGIGEQYF.